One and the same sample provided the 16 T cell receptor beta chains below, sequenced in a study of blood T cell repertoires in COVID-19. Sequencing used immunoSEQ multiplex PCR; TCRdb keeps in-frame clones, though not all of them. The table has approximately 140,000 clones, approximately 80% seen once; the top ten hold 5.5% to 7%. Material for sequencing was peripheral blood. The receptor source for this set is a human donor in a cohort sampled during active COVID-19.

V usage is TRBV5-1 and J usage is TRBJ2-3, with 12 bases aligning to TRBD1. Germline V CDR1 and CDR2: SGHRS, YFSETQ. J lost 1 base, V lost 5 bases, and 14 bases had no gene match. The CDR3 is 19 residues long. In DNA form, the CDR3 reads TGCGCCAGCAGACATAACCCCGGGACAGGGGGCGCGGGCACAGATACGCAGTATTTT. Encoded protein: CASRHNPGTGGAGTDTQYF.

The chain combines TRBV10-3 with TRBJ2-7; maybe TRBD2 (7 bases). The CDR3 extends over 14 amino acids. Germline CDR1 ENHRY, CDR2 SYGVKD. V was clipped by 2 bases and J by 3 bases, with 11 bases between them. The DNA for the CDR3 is TGTGCCATCAGTGAGGGGGGGGCGAGCTACGAGCAGTACTTC. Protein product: CAISEGGASYEQYF.

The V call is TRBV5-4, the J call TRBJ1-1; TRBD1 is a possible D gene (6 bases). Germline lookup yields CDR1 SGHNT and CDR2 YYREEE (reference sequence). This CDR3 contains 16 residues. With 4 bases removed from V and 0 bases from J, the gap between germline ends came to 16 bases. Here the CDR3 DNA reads TGTGCCAGCAGCAATCGACAGGTCCCCTTGAACACTGAAGCTTTCTTT. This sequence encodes CASSNRQVPLNTEAFF.

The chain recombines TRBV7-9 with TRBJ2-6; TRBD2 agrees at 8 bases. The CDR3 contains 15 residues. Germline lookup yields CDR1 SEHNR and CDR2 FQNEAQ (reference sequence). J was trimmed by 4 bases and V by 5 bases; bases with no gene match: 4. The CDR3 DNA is TGTGCCAGCAGCCCGCGGGGGGCCGGGGCCAACGTCCTGACTTTC. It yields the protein CASSPRGAGANVLTF.

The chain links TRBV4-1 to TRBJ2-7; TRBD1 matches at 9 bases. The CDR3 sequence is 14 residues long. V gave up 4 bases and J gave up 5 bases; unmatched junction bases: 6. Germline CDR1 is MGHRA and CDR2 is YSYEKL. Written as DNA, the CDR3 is TGCGCCAGCAGCCCCCGGGACAGGGTTGACGAGCAGTACTTC. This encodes CASSPRDRVDEQYF.

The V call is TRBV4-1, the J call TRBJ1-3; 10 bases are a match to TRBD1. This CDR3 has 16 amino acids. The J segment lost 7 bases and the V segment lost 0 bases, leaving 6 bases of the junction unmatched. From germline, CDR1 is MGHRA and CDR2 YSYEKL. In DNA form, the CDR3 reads TGCGCCAGCAGCCAAGAACTGGGACAGGGGAGGAACACCATATATTTT. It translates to CASSQELGQGRNTIYF.

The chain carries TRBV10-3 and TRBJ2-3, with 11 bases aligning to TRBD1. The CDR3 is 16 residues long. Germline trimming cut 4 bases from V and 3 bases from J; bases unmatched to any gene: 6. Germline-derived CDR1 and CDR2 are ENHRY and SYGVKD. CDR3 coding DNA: TGTGCCATCAGTGGGGGGGACAGGGGGAGGACAGATACGCAGTATTTT. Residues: CAISGGDRGRTDTQYF.

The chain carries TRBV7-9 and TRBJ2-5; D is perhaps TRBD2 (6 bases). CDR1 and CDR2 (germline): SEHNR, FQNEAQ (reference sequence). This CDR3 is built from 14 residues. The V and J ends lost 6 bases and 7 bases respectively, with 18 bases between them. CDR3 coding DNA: TGTGCCAGCAGTCACTCGACAGTGGAGGGGACCCAGTACTTC. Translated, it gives CASSHSTVEGTQYF.

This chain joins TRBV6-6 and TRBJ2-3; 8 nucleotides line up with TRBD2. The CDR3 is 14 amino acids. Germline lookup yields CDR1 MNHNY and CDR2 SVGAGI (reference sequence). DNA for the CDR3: TGTGCAGTCAAATTAGGCGGGGGGACAGATACGCAGTATTTT. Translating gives CAVKLGGGTDTQYF.

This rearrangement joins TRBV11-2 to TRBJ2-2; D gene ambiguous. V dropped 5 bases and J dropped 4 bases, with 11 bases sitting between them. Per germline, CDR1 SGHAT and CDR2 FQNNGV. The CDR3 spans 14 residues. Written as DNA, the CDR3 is TGTGCCAGCAGCCCGTACACGGGCACCGGGGAGCTGTTTTTT. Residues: CASSPYTGTGELFF.

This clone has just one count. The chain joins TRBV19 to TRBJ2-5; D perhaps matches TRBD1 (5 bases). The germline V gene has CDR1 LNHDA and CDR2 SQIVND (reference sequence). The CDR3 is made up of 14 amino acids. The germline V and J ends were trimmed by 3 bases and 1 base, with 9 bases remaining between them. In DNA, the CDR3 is TGTGCCAGTAGTATTACAGGAATCCAAGAGACCCAGTACTTC. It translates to CASSITGIQETQYF.

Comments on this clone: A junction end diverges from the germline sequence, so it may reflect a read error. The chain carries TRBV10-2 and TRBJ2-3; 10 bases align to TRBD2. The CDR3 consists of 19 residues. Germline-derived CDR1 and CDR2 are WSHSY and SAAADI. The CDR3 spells CATSGGGLARVLSTDTQYF. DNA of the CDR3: TGCGCCACCAGTGGAGGGGGACTAGCGAGGGTACTAAGCACAGATACGCAGTATTTT.

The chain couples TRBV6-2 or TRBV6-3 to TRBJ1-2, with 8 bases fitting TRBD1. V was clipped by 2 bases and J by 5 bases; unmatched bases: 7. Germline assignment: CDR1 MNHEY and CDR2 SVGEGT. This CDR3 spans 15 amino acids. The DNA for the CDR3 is TGTGCCAGCAGTTACCCCCAGACAGGGGTGTATGGCTACACCTTC. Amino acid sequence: CASSYPQTGVYGYTF.

DNA for the CDR3: TGTGCCAGCAGTCGACAGGGGACCTATGGCTACACCTTC. Translation: CASSRQGTYGYTF. The rearrangement joins TRBV6-2 or TRBV6-3 to TRBJ1-2, with 8 nucleotides matching TRBD1. The CDR3 is 13 residues long. V shed 5 bases, J shed 4 bases, and the junction held 3 bases outside the gene matches. Germline loops: CDR1 MNHEY, CDR2 SVGEGT.

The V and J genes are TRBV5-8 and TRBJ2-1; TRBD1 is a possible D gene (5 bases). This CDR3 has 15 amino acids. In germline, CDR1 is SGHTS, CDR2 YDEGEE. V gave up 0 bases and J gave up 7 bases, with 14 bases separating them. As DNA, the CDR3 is TGTGCCAGCAGCTTGGTTCCCCAGGGTTTTAATGAGCAGTTCTTC. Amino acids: CASSLVPQGFNEQFF.

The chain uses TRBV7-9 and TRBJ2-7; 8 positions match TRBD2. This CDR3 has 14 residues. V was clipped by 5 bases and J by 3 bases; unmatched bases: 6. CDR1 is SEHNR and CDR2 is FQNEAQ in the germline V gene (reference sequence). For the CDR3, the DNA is TGTGCCAGCAGCCCGCGGGGGGCCAACTACGAGCAGTACTTC. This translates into CASSPRGANYEQYF.